This T cell receptor beta chain was identified during a study of spatial heterogeneity in lung cancer. The sample holds many counts of this clonotype. The germline V gene encodes CDR1 SGHRS and CDR2 YFSETQ. Trimming cost V 2 bases and J 8 bases; bases outside gene matches: 7. The length of the CDR3 is 15 residues. Each CDR3 protein gets one entry after TCRdb re-called the 5' RACE reads with MiXCR. Altogether tens of thousands of distinct CDR3 sequences are present, around 7.5% being singletons, with the ten largest covering about 26%. As for time point: sample taken at primary tumor resection. Sequencing covered unsorted whole RNA taken from tumor, nontumor lung or frozen PBMC.

Sequencing used PBMCs, obtained at surgery. The genes are TRBV5-1 and TRBJ2-1, with 10 bases matching TRBD2. The TCR originated in a male donor with early-stage non-small cell lung cancer. The CDR3 loop is CASSLLSGGFYEQFF. CDR3 DNA sequence: TGCGCCAGCAGCTTACTTAGCGGGGGGTTTTATGAGCAGTTCTTC.